Presented here are 11 T cell receptor beta chains from one specimen sequenced in a study of OX40 agonist ivuxolimab in advanced cancers. Sequenced by immunoSEQ multiplex PCR; TCRdb stores in-frame clones only, minus some. The sample has 50,000 to 70,000 clones; around 88% are singletons. The specimen comprised CD4+ or CD8+ T cells sorted from blood, sampled in a trial of the OX40 agonist ivuxolimab. The receptor set was obtained from an adult with an advanced solid tumor such as melanoma, head and neck, liver or kidney cancer.

Note on this clone: An end of the junction differs from the germline gene, which may be a read error. V gene TRBV7-7 combines with J gene TRBJ1-4, with unresolved D. CDR3 length: 13 amino acids. Germline V CDR1 and CDR2: SSHAT, FNYEAQ (reference sequence). The CDR3 DNA sequence: TGTGCTAGCAGCTTGACACTGAATGAAAAACTGTTTTTT. Translated, it gives CASSLTLNEKLFF. Variable domain in full (rest from reference TRBV7-7 and TRBJ1-4): GAGVSQSPRYKVTKRGQDVTLRCDPISSHATLYWYQQALGQGPEFLTYFNYEAQPDKSGLPSDRFSAERPEGSISTLTIQRTEQRDSAMYRCASSLTLNEKLFFGSGTQLSVL.

This chain connects TRBV5-5 to TRBJ2-2; no clear D gene. The CDR3 extends over 14 amino acids. Looked up from germline, CDR1 is SGHKS and CDR2 is YYEKEE (reference sequence). V lost 1 base and J lost 6, with 10 bases in between. The CDR3 bases are TGTGCCAGCAGCTTGTGGGCCATTCCCGGGGAGCTGTTTTTT. This translates into CASSLWAIPGELFF. Drawing the rest from reference TRBV5-5 and TRBJ2-2, the complete variable domain is DAGVTQSPTHLIKTRGQQVTLRCSPISGHKSVSWYQQVLGQGPQFIFQYYEKEERGRGNFPDRFSARQFPNYSSELNVNALLLGDSALYLCASSLWAIPGELFFGEGSRLTVL.

The chain couples TRBV19 to TRBJ1-2, with unresolved D. The germline V gene encodes CDR1 LNHDA and CDR2 SQIVND (reference sequence). Between the trimmed V and J ends, which lost 5 bases and 3 bases, there was a span of 10 bases. The CDR3 is 13 residues long. The CDR3 DNA follows: TGTGCCAGTAGTGCCGCGGCACACTATGGCTACACCTTC. It yields the protein CASSAAAHYGYTF.

J is TRBJ2-1 and V is TRBV28, with 10 bases aligning to TRBD1. The germline V gene encodes CDR1 MDHEN and CDR2 SYDVKM. The CDR3 consists of 14 residues. V dropped 3 bases and J dropped 12; count of bases not matched to a gene: 8. The CDR3 loop is CASSFGTGEFGQFF. CDR3 DNA: TGTGCCAGCAGTTTCGGGACAGGGGAATTTGGGCAGTTCTTC.

This clone was counted a few times. The J gene is TRBJ2-1, the V gene TRBV7-2; a weak D match, TRBD1 (6 bases). This CDR3 contains 12 residues. The V gene lost 5 bases and the J gene lost 13 bases, with 15 bases spanning the gap. Germline loops: CDR1 SGHTA, CDR2 FQGNSA. In nucleotides, the CDR3 is TGTGCCAGCAGCGCCAACAGGGAAGCCCAGTTCTTC. Its translation: CASSANREAQFF.

V and J are TRBV5-1 and TRBJ1-1, with D tentatively TRBD1 (6 bases). Trimming removed 3 bases from V and 4 bases from J, with 16 bases in between. CDR1 is SGHRS, CDR2 YFSETQ, per germline. This CDR3 comprises 15 residues. The CDR3 nucleotides are TGCGCCAGCAGCTCCTTTTCGGGGGGCGTCACTGAAGCTTTCTTT. It codes for CASSSFSGGVTEAFF.

CDR3: CASSPGSHQPQHF. The CDR3 DNA follows: TGTGCCAGCTCACCAGGGTCCCATCAGCCCCAGCATTTT. The V call is TRBV18, the J call TRBJ1-5; D uncertain. Trimming shortened V by 2 bases and J by 5 bases, and 7 bases separated the two germline ends. Per the germline V gene, CDR1 is KGHSH and CDR2 is LQKENI. The CDR3 covers 13 residues.

J is TRBJ2-1 and V is TRBV5-1; D uncertain. The V gene's germline CDR1 is SGHRS and CDR2 YFSETQ. The V and J ends lost 6 bases and 7 bases respectively, with 14 bases between them. There are 13 residues in the CDR3. CDR3 loop: CASNPASGNEQFF. The DNA for the CDR3 is TGCGCCAGCAACCCGGCATCCGGGAATGAGCAGTTCTTC.

The chain links TRBV27 to TRBJ1-1, with D perhaps TRBD1 (6 bases). The germline gives CDR1 MNHEY, CDR2 SMNVEV (reference sequence). V lost 7 bases to trimming and J lost 1 base, with 13 bases between them. This CDR3 contains 14 residues. CDR3 sequence: CASTRGGANTEAFF. CDR3 DNA sequence: TGTGCCAGCACCCGAGGGGGGGCGAACACTGAAGCTTTCTTT.

This chain uses TRBV7-3 with TRBJ2-3; TRBD2 agrees at 8 bases. CDR3 length: 17 amino acids. Trimming at V came to 0 bases and at J to 3 bases, leaving 8 bases not matched to a gene. The V gene's germline CDR1 is SGHTA and CDR2 FQGTGA. CDR3 residues: CASSLTGLPGGTDTQYF. For the CDR3, the DNA is TGTGCCAGCAGCTTAACTGGGCTACCGGGAGGGACAGATACGCAGTATTTT.

The chain couples TRBV18 to TRBJ1-4; D gene uncertain. Germline V gene lookup returns CDR1 KGHSH and CDR2 LQKENI. V shed 0 bases and J shed 4 bases, with 12 bases lying between them. The CDR3 is made up of 16 amino acids. The CDR3 loop reads CASSPPQPDINEKLFF. CDR3 sequence (DNA): TGTGCCAGCTCACCACCGCAACCGGATATTAATGAAAAACTGTTTTTT.